Following are 31 T cell receptor beta chains from one sample sequenced in a study of blood T cell repertoires in COVID-19. Here immunoSEQ multiplex PCR was the method, and the copy in TCRdb shows in-frame clones only, minus some. The repertoire consists of 85,000 to 130,000 clones, with about 91% occurring once and the leading ten covering about 6.3%. Sample: peripheral blood. Every receptor here comes from a human donor in a cohort sampled during active COVID-19.

V and J are TRBV5-6 and TRBJ1-2; a possible D gene is TRBD1 (6 bases). The V end was cut by 0 bases, the J end by 4 bases, with 13 bases between. This CDR3 region has 15 residues. The germline CDR1 and CDR2 sequences are SGHDT and YYEEEE. CDR3 residues: CASSLAGGKGYGYTF. Written as DNA, the CDR3 is TGTGCCAGCAGCTTGGCGGGGGGCAAGGGCTATGGCTACACCTTC. The full variable domain, in which reference TRBV5-6 and TRBJ1-2 provide the parts outside the CDR3, is DAGVTQSPTHLIKTRGQQVTLRCSPKSGHDTVSWYQQALGQGPQFIFQYYEEEERQRGNFPDRFSGHQFPNYSSELNVNALLLGDSALYLCASSLAGGKGYGYTFGSGTRLTVV.

The V call is TRBV15, the J call TRBJ2-1, with D perhaps matching TRBD2 (5 bases). CDR3 length: 12 amino acids. Trimming took 8 bases from V and 10 from J, leaving 15 bases between them. Germline V gene lookup returns CDR1 LNHNV and CDR2 YYDKDF (reference sequence). As DNA, the CDR3 is TGTGCCACCGCCGAAGGACTCAGGGAGCAGTTCTTC. Translated, it gives CATAEGLREQFF.

The CDR3 DNA sequence: TGTGCCAGTAGTACCCCCTTTCGCAGTCCGCCCACTGAAGCTTTCTTT. Amino acid sequence: CASSTPFRSPPTEAFF. The V gene is TRBV19, the J gene TRBJ1-1; D gene unclear. V lost 4 bases and J lost 4, with 19 bases in between. The CDR3 consists of 16 residues. CDR1 is LNHDA, CDR2 SQIVND, per germline (reference sequence). The full variable domain, its missing parts supplied by reference TRBV19 and TRBJ1-1, is DGGITQSPKYLFRKEGQNVTLSCEQNLNHDAMYWYRQDPGQGLRLIYYSQIVNDFQKGDIAEGYSVSREKKESFPLTVTSAQKNPTAFYLCASSTPFRSPPTEAFFGQGTRLTVV.

The chain has TRBV2 and TRBJ2-7, with 12 bases fitting TRBD2. The CDR3 consists of 16 residues. Trimming cost V 7 bases and J 2 bases; bases outside gene matches: 9. CDR1 is SNHLY, CDR2 FYNNEI, per germline. CDR3 amino acids: CASTPRTSGDPYEQYF. CDR3 coding DNA: TGTGCCAGCACTCCCAGGACTAGCGGGGACCCCTACGAGCAGTACTTC.

This clone turned up a few times. The rearrangement uses TRBV3-1 (or the pseudogene TRBV3-2) and TRBJ1-6; 8 bases map to TRBD1. Germline CDR1 is LGHDT and CDR2 is YNNKEL (reference sequence). The CDR3 has 15 residues. Trimming cost V 4 bases and J 6 bases; bases outside gene matches: 5. The CDR3 region has the DNA TGTGCCAGCAGCCCCTTGGACAGGGTTAATTCACCCCTCCACTTT. It is translated as CASSPLDRVNSPLHF.

This clone was picked up one time. The CDR3 nucleotides are TGCGCCAGCAGCCATGATTTCCCCGACAGGGGAAGCGAGCAGTACTTC. This sequence encodes CASSHDFPDRGSEQYF. V is TRBV4-3 and J is TRBJ2-7; 8 bases fit TRBD1. V dropped 3 bases and J dropped 6; count of bases not matched to a gene: 13. The germline V gene has CDR1 LGHNA and CDR2 YSLEER. CDR3 length equals 16 residues.

The V gene is TRBV5-1, the J gene TRBJ2-3; TRBD1 aligns across 7 bases. CDR1 is SGHRS and CDR2 is YFSETQ in the germline V gene. This CDR3 has 15 amino acids. Unmatched junction bases numbered 10, after V lost 4 bases and J lost 5 bases. This CDR3 reads CASSQDRDPRDTQYF. DNA of the CDR3: TGCGCCAGCAGCCAAGACAGGGACCCCAGAGATACGCAGTATTTT.

CDR3 residues: CASSVAIGLAGDTDTQYF. CDR3 coding DNA: TGTGCCAGCAGCGTAGCTATAGGACTAGCGGGGGACACAGATACGCAGTATTTT. The rearrangement joins TRBV9 to TRBJ2-3; TRBD2 matches 13 bases. Trimming cost V 0 bases and J 2 bases; bases outside gene matches: 6. The CDR3 has 18 amino acids. Germline assignment: CDR1 SGDLS and CDR2 YYNGEE.

CDR3 in amino acids: CASSLTGASYNEQFF. CDR3 nucleotide sequence: TGTGCCAGCAGCTTAACGGGGGCGTCCTACAATGAGCAGTTCTTC. This chain uses TRBV7-3 with TRBJ2-1; possible D gene TRBD1, 6 bases. The CDR3 has 15 amino acids. The germline V gene encodes CDR1 SGHTA and CDR2 FQGTGA. The ends were cut back, 0 bases at V and 1 base at J, with 7 bases in the middle.

The J gene is TRBJ2-7, the V gene TRBV9; D might be TRBD2 (6 bases). This CDR3 has 15 residues. Germline CDR1 and CDR2: SGDLS and YYNGEE. The V gene lost 4 bases and the J gene lost 2 bases, with 16 bases spanning the gap. The CDR3 protein is CASSHTPGLAYEQYF. CDR3 DNA sequence: TGTGCCAGCAGCCACACGCCGGGACTTGCCTACGAGCAGTACTTC.

This chain joins TRBV10-2 and TRBJ1-1, with D uncertain. The V end lost 2 bases, the J end lost 7 bases, and 14 bases lay between the germline ends. In germline, CDR1 is WSHSY, CDR2 SAAADI. This CDR3 contains 14 residues. CDR3 sequence (DNA): TGCGCCAGCAGTGAGAATGGTCCCGGGAATGAAGCTTTCTTT. It is translated as CASSENGPGNEAFF.

This rearrangement joins TRBV5-1 to TRBJ2-5; 12 bases line up with TRBD2. The CDR3 has 17 amino acids. Germline values: CDR1 SGHRS, CDR2 YFSETQ. The V gene end was trimmed by 4 bases and the J gene end by 1 base; junction bases not matched to a gene: 8. The DNA of the CDR3 is TGCGCCAGCAGCATGCCGGGACTAGCGGGTTCCCAAGAGACCCAGTACTTC. The encoded protein is CASSMPGLAGSQETQYF.

V gene TRBV30 combines with J gene TRBJ2-1; TRBD2 aligns across 15 bases. The CDR3 loop spans 19 amino acids. Germline V gives CDR1 GTSNPN, CDR2 SVGIG (reference sequence). Germline trimming cut 3 bases from V and 8 bases from J; bases unmatched to any gene: 17. The DNA for the CDR3 is TGTGCCTGGAGCTCCGGACTAGCGGGAGGGCCGGGTATTCTGCATGAGCAGTTCTTC. It is translated as CAWSSGLAGGPGILHEQFF.

The rearrangement uses TRBV27 and TRBJ2-7, with D perhaps TRBD1 (6 bases). V lost 2 bases and J lost 5, with 10 bases in between. This CDR3 spans 13 amino acids. Per germline, CDR1 MNHEY and CDR2 SMNVEV (reference sequence). CDR3 nucleotides: TGTGCCAGCAGTTTAACAGGGCTCAACGAGCAGTACTTC. It codes for CASSLTGLNEQYF.

This sequence joins TRBV19 and TRBJ1-2; TRBD1 matches 8 bases. The germline V gene has CDR1 LNHDA and CDR2 SQIVND (reference sequence). The CDR3 is made up of 14 amino acids. The ends lost 1 base at V and 8 bases at J; junction bases unmatched: 6. The CDR3 nucleotides read TGTGCCAGTAGTATAGGGACAGGGCTCGGAGGCTACACCTTC. As protein: CASSIGTGLGGYTF.

The rearrangement joins TRBV4-1 to TRBJ2-7, with TRBD1 matching over 9 bases. The germline V gene has CDR1 MGHRA and CDR2 YSYEKL. V dropped 1 base and J dropped 3; count of bases not matched to a gene: 7. The CDR3 runs to 16 residues. The CDR3 bases are TGCGCCAGCAGCCAAGTCAAGACAGGGGGGAACTACGAGCAGTACTTC. This translates into CASSQVKTGGNYEQYF.

V gene TRBV7-9 combines with J gene TRBJ2-3; D is unresolved. The germline CDR1 and CDR2 sequences are SEHNR and FQNEAQ (reference sequence). Trimming stripped 1 base from V and 0 bases from J, with 11 bases between. This CDR3 is 16 amino acids long. CDR3 sequence reads: CASSLEVGYSTDTQYF. The CDR3 DNA reads TGTGCCAGCAGCTTAGAGGTGGGCTATAGCACAGATACGCAGTATTTT.

The V and J genes are TRBV5-8 and TRBJ1-4, with TRBD1 identical over 9 bases. J was trimmed by 6 bases and V by 3 bases; bases with no gene match: 3. Per the germline V gene, CDR1 is SGHTS and CDR2 is YDEGEE. This CDR3 has 14 amino acids. CDR3 region: CASSSGTGYEKLFF. For the CDR3, the DNA is TGTGCCAGCAGCTCCGGGACAGGGTATGAAAAACTGTTTTTT.

The rearrangement uses TRBV9 and TRBJ1-3; 8 positions agree with TRBD1. Germline V lookup: CDR1 SGDLS, CDR2 YYNGEE. Unmatched junction bases numbered 8, after V lost 4 bases and J lost 2 bases. The CDR3 spans 16 residues. CDR3 residues: CASSPRQGITGNTIYF. CDR3 nucleotide sequence: TGTGCCAGCAGCCCCCGACAGGGGATCACTGGAAACACCATATATTTT.

V is TRBV5-4 and J is TRBJ1-1; no clear D. Trimming took off 0 bases at V and 4 bases at J, with 7 bases between the two ends. The germline V gene encodes CDR1 SGHNT and CDR2 YYREEE (reference sequence). The CDR3 has 13 amino acids. CDR3 coding DNA: TGTGCCAGCAGCTTGGCGGGGAGCACTGAAGCTTTCTTT. This translates into CASSLAGSTEAFF.

This clone is a singleton in its sample. CDR3 region: CASSFPQGGALYVNQPQHF. The CDR3 nucleotides read TGTGCCAGCAGTTTCCCCCAAGGGGGCGCCCTATATGTCAATCAGCCCCAGCATTTT. This rearrangement joins TRBV28 to TRBJ1-5; 7 bases match TRBD1. After removal of 3 bases from V and 3 bases from J, the junction contained 17 bases not matched to a gene. Per germline, CDR1 MDHEN and CDR2 SYDVKM. The CDR3 has 19 residues.

The chain couples TRBV19 to TRBJ2-1; 9 nucleotides line up with TRBD2. This CDR3 is 14 amino acids long. V trimming: 10 bases; J trimming: 8 bases; junction bases outside the gene matches: 12. Germline V gives CDR1 LNHDA, CDR2 SQIVND (reference sequence). The CDR3 reads CAIGPAGGVHEQFF. CDR3 nucleotides: TGTGCCATTGGGCCGGCGGGAGGGGTCCATGAGCAGTTCTTC.

The chain employs TRBV30 and TRBJ1-2, with D possibly matching TRBD1 (6 bases). Trimming pared 4 bases from V and 5 bases from J, leaving 14 bases between. Germline assignment: CDR1 GTSNPN and CDR2 SVGIG (reference sequence). The CDR3 spans 13 residues. The CDR3 is CAWTTSTGYGYTF. In DNA form, the CDR3 reads TGTGCCTGGACAACCTCAACAGGGTATGGCTACACCTTC.

This clone was found a few times. The gene calls are TRBV6-4 and TRBJ1-2; 8 positions agree with TRBD1. The CDR3 has 14 amino acids. The V and J ends lost 6 bases and 4 bases, in that order; junction bases with no gene match: 7. CDR1 and CDR2 (germline): MRHNA, SNTAGT. CDR3 loop: CASRDLGTGYGYTF. In nucleotides, the CDR3 is TGTGCCAGCAGGGACCTAGGGACAGGCTATGGCTACACCTTC.

The chain combines TRBV9 with TRBJ2-3; the match to TRBD1 covers 9 bases. Trimming took 0 bases from V and 3 from J; bases not matched to a gene: 5. CDR3 length: 16 amino acids. Germline V gene data show CDR1 as SGDLS and CDR2 as YYNGEE. DNA for the CDR3: TGTGCCAGCAGCGTAGAGGGACAGGGTTTGACAGATACGCAGTATTTT. This gives the protein CASSVEGQGLTDTQYF.

The chain combines TRBV9 with TRBJ1-3; D possibly corresponds to TRBD1 (6 bases). V lost 2 bases and J 0 bases, leaving 21 bases between the germline ends. CDR3 length equals 19 residues. CDR1 and CDR2 from the germline V gene are SGDLS and YYNGEE. CDR3 nucleotide sequence: TGTGCCAGCAGCGTTTTGCCCGCGCCGACAGGCGACTCTGGAAACACCATATATTTT. This encodes CASSVLPAPTGDSGNTIYF.

The chain couples TRBV30 to TRBJ1-6, with 9 bases matching TRBD1. The CDR3 has 15 residues. Losses at the gene ends were 3 bases for V and 5 bases for J; bases not matched to a gene: 5. CDR1 is GTSNPN and CDR2 is SVGIG in the germline V gene (reference sequence). As DNA, the CDR3 is TGTGCCTGGAGGCTAGGGGACAGGGATAATTCACCCCTCCACTTT. This codes for CAWRLGDRDNSPLHF.

The chain has TRBV19 and TRBJ2-7; 13 nucleotides line up with TRBD2. V gave up 5 bases and J gave up 7 bases; unmatched junction bases: 8. The CDR3 is 15 amino acids. The germline V gene has CDR1 LNHDA and CDR2 SQIVND (reference sequence). As DNA, the CDR3 is TGTGCCAGTAGTGGGTCCTTGGGACTAGCGGGAGAGCAGTACTTC. Translation: CASSGSLGLAGEQYF.

This chain links TRBV30 with TRBJ1-2, with D perhaps matching TRBD1 (5 bases). The CDR3 is made up of 13 amino acids. Per germline, CDR1 GTSNPN and CDR2 SVGIG (reference sequence). V was shortened by 2 bases and J by 1 base, with 8 bases between the two germline ends. The CDR3 DNA sequence: TGTGCCTGGAGTATACAGGTTAACTATGGCTACACCTTC. Translated, it gives CAWSIQVNYGYTF.

The gene calls are TRBV7-9 and TRBJ1-2; D is uncertain. The CDR3 totals 13 residues. Germline CDR1 and CDR2: SEHNR and FQNEAQ (reference sequence). V shed 5 bases and J shed 4 bases, with 11 bases lying between them. CDR3 amino acids: CASSLERSYGYTF. The CDR3, as DNA: TGTGCCAGCAGCCTTGAGAGGAGCTATGGCTACACCTTC.

This chain uses TRBV4-2 with TRBJ2-2; 7 positions match TRBD2. Trimming cost V 0 bases and J 6 bases; bases outside gene matches: 7. CDR3 length equals 16 residues. Germline assignment: CDR1 LGHNA and CDR2 YNFKEQ. The DNA of the CDR3 is TGTGCCAGCAGCCAAGAGGGGACTATAAGACCCGGGGAGCTGTTTTTT. Translating it yields CASSQEGTIRPGELFF.